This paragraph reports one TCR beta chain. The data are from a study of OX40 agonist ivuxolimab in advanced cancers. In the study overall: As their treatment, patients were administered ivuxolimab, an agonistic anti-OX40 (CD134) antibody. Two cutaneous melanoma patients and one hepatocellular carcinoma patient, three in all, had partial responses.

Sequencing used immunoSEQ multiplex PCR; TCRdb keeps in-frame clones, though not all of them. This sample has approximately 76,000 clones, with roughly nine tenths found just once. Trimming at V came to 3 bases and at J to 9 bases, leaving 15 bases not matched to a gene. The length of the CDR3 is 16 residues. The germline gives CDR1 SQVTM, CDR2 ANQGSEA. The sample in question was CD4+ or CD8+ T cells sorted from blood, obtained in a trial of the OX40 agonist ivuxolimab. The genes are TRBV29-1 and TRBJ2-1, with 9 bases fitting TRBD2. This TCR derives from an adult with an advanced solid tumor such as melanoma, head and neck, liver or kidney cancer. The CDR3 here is CSVDDTGTSRNGEQFF. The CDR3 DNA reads TGCAGCGTTGACGATACCGGGACTAGCCGGAACGGTGAGCAGTTCTTC.